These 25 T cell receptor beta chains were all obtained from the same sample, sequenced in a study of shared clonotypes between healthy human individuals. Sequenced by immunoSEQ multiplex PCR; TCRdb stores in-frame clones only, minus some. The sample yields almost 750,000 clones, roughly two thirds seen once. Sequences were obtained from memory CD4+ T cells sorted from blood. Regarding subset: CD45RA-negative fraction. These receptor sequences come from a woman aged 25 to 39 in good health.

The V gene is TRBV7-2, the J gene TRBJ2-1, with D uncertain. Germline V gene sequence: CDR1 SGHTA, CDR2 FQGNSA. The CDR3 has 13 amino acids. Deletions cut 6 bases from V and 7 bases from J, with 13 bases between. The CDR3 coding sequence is TGTGCCAGCAGTCGAAACTGGTCAAATGAGCAGTTCTTC. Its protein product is CASSRNWSNEQFF.

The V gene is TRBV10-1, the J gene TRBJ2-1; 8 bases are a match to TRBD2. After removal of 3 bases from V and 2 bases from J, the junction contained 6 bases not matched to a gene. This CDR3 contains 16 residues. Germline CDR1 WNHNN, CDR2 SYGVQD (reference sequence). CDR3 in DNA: TGCGCCAGCAGTGAAACCCGGACTAGCACCTACAATGAGCAGTTCTTC. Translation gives CASSETRTSTYNEQFF.

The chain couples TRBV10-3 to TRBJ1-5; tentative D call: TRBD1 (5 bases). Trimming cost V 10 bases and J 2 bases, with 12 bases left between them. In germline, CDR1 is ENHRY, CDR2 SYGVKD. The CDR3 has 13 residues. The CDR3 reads CASKQDGNQPQHF. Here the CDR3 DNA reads TGTGCCAGCAAACAGGACGGCAATCAGCCCCAGCATTTT.

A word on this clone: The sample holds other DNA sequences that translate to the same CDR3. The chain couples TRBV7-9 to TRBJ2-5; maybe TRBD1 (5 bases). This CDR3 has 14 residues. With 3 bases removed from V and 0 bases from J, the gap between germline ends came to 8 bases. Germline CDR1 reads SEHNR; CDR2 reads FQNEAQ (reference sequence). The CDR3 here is CASSLDTYQETQYF. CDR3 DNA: TGTGCCAGCAGCTTGGACACGTACCAAGAGACCCAGTACTTC.

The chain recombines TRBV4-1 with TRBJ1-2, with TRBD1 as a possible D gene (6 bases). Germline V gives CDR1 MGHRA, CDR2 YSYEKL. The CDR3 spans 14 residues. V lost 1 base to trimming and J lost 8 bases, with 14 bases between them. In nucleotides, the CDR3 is TGCGCCAGCAGCCAAGCGACAGGCCAGAGAGGCTACACCTTC. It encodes CASSQATGQRGYTF.

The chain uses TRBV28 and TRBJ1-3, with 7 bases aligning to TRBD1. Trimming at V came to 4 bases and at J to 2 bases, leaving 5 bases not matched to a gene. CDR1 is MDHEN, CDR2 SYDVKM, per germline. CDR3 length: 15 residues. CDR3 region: CASSSRGGAGNTIYF. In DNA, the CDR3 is TGTGCCAGCAGTTCCAGGGGGGGAGCTGGAAACACCATATATTTT. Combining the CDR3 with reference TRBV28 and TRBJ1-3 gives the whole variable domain DVKVTQSSRYLVKRTGEKVFLECVQDMDHENMFWYRQDPGLGLRLIYFSYDVKMKEKGDIPEGYSVSREKKERFSLILESASTNQTSMYLCASSSRGGAGNTIYFGEGSWLTVV.

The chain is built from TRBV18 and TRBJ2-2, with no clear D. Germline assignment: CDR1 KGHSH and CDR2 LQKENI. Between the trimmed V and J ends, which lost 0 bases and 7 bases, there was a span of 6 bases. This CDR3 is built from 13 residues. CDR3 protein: CASSPPSIGELFF. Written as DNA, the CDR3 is TGTGCCAGCTCACCACCGTCCATCGGGGAGCTGTTTTTT.

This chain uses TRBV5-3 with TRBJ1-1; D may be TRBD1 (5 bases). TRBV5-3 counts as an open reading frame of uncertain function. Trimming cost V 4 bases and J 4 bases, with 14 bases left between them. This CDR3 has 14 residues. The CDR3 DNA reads TGTGCCAGAAGCGGCAGGGAGTGTAGCACTGAAGCTTTCTTT. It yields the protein CARSGRECSTEAFF.

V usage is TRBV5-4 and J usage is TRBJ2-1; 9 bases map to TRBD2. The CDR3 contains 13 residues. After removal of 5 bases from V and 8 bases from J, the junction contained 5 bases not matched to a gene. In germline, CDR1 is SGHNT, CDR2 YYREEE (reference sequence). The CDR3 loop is CASSMGLADEQFF. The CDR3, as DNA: TGTGCCAGCAGTATGGGACTAGCCGATGAGCAGTTCTTC.

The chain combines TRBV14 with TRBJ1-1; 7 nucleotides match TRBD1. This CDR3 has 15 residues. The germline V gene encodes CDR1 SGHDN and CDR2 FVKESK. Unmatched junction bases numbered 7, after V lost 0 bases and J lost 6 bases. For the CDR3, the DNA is TGTGCCAGCAGCCAAGATATGCACAGGGGCTCTGAAGCTTTCTTT. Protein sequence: CASSQDMHRGSEAFF. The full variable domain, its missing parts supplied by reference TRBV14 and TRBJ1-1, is EAGVTQFPSHSVIEKGQTVTLRCDPISGHDNLYWYRRVMGKEIKFLLHFVKESKQDESGMPNNRFLAERTGGTYSTLKVQPAELEDSGVYFCASSQDMHRGSEAFFGQGTRLTVV.

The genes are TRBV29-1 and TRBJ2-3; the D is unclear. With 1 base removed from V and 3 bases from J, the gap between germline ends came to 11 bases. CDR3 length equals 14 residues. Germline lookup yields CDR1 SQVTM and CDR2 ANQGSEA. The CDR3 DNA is TGCAGCGTTGAAGCTTTTTCATATACAGATACGCAGTATTTT. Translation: CSVEAFSYTDTQYF.

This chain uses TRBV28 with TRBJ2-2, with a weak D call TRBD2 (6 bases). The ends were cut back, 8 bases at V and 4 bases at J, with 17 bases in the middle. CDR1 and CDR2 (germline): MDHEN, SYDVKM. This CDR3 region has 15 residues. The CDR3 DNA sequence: TGTGCCAGCTCGAAACCCGGGACTTCCACCGGGGAGCTGTTTTTT. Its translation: CASSKPGTSTGELFF.

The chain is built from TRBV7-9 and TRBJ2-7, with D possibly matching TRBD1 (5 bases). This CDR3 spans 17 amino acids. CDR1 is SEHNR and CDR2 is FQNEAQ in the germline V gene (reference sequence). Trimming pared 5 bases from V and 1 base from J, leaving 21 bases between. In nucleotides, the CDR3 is TGTGCCAGCAGCCGGCGTCCGGCAGTAAAGGGGTCCTACGAGCAGTACTTC. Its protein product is CASSRRPAVKGSYEQYF.

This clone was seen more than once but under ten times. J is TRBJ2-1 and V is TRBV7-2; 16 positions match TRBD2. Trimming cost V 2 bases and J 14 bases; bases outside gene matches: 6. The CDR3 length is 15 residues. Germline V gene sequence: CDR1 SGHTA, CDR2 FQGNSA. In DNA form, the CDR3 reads TGTGCCAGCAGCTTATTTCCGGGACTAGCGGGGGGGGAGTTCTTC. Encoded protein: CASSLFPGLAGGEFF. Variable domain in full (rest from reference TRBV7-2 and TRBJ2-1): GAGVSQSPSNKVTEKGKDVELRCDPISGHTALYWYRQSLGQGLEFLIYFQGNSAPDKSGLPSDRFSAERTGGSVSTLTIQRTQQEDSAVYLCASSLFPGLAGGEFFGPGTRLTVL.

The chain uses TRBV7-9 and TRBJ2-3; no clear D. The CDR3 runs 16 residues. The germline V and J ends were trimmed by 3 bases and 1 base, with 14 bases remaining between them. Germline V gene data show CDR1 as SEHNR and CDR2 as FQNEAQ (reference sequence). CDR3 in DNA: TGTGCCAGCAGCTTGTCCCAGTCAATGGGCACAGATACGCAGTATTTT. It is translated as CASSLSQSMGTDTQYF.

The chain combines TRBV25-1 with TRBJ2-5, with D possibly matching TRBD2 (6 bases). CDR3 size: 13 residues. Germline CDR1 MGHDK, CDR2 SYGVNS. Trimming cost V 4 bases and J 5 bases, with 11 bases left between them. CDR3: CASSVAGWETQYF. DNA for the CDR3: TGTGCCAGCAGTGTCGCGGGATGGGAGACCCAGTACTTC.

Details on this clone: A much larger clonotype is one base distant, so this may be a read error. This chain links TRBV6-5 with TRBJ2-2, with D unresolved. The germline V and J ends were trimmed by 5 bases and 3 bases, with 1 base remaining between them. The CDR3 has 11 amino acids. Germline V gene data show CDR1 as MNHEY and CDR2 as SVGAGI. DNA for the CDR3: TGTGCCAGCAGTGACACCGGGGAGCTGTTTTTT. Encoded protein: CASSDTGELFF.

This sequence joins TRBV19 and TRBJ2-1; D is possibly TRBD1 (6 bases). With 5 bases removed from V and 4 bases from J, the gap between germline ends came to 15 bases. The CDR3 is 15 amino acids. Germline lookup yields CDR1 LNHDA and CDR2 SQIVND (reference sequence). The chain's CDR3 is CASSSGQRLYNEQFF. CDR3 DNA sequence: TGTGCCAGTAGTTCCGGACAGAGACTTTACAATGAGCAGTTCTTC.

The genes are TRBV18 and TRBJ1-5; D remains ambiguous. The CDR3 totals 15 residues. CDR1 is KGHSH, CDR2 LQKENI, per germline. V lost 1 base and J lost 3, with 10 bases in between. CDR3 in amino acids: CASSPLDGPNQPQHF. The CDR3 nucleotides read TGTGCCAGCTCACCACTGGACGGTCCCAATCAGCCCCAGCATTTT. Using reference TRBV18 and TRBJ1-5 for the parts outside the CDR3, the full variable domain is NAGVMQNPRHLVRRRGQEARLRCSPMKGHSHVYWYRQLPEEGLKFMVYLQKENIIDESGMPKERFSAEFPKEGPSILRIQQVVRGDSAAYFCASSPLDGPNQPQHFGDGTRLSIL.

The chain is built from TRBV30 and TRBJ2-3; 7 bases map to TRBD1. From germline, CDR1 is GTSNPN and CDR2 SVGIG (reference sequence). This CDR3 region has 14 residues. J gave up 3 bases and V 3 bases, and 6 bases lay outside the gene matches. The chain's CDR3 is CAWRPGQLTDTQYF. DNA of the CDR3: TGTGCCTGGAGGCCGGGACAGTTAACAGATACGCAGTATTTT.

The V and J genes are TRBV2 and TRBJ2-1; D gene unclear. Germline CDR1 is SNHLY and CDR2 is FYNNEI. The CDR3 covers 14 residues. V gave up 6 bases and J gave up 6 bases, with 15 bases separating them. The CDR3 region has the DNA TGTGCCAGCAGGCCATCCTTTGGATTCAATGAGCAGTTCTTC. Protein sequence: CASRPSFGFNEQFF.

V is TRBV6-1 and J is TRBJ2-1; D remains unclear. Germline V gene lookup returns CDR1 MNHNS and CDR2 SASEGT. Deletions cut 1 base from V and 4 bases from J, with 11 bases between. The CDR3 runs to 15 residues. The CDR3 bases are TGTGCCAGCAGTGAAGGCTCCCGGTCGTACAATGAGCAGTTCTTC. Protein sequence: CASSEGSRSYNEQFF.

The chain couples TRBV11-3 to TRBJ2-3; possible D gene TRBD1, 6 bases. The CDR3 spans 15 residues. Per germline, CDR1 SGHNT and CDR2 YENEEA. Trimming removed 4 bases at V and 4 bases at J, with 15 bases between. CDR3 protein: CASSSYGTLADTQYF. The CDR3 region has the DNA TGTGCCAGCAGCTCCTACGGGACATTAGCAGATACGCAGTATTTT.

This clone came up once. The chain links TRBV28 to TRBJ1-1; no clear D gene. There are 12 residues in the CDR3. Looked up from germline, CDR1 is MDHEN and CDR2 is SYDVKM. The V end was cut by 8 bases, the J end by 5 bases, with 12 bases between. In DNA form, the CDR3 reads TGTGCCAGCTACCTCGTGGGGACTGAAGCTTTCTTT. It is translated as CASYLVGTEAFF. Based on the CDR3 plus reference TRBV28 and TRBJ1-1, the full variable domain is DVKVTQSSRYLVKRTGEKVFLECVQDMDHENMFWYRQDPGLGLRLIYFSYDVKMKEKGDIPEGYSVSREKKERFSLILESASTNQTSMYLCASYLVGTEAFFGQGTRLTVV.

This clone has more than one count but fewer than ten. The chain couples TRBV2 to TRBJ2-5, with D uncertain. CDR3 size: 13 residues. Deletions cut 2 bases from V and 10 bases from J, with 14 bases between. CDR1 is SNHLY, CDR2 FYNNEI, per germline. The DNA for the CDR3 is TGTGCCAGCAGTGAATTAGATAGACCCATCCAGTACTTC. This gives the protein CASSELDRPIQYF.